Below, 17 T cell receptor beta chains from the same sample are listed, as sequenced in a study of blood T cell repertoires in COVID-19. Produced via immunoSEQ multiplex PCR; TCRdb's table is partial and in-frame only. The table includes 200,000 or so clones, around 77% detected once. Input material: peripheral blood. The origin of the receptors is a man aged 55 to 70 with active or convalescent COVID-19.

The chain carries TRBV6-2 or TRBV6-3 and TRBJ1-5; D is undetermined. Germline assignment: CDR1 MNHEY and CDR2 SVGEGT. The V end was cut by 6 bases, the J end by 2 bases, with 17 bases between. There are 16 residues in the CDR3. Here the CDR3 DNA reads TGTGCCAGCAGCTCCGGAGGAGGAGGAGGCAATCAGCCCCAGCATTTT. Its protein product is CASSSGGGGGNQPQHF.

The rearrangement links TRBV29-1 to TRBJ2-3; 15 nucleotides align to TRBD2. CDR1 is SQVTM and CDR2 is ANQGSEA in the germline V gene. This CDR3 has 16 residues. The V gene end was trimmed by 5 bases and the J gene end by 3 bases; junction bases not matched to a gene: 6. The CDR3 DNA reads TGCAGCGTTACTGCCGGGACTAGCGGGAGGACAGATACGCAGTATTTT. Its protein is CSVTAGTSGRTDTQYF.

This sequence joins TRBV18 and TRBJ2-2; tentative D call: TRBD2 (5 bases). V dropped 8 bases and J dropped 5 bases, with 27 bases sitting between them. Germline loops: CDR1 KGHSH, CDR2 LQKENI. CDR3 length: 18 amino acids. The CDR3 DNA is TGTGCCAGCCAAGGACCGGTAATAGGGTCTGGCGGGACCGGGGAGCTGTTTTTT. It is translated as CASQGPVIGSGGTGELFF.

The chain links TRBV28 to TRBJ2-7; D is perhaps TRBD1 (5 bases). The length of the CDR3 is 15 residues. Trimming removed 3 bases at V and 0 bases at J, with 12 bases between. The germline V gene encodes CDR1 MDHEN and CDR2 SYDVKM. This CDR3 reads CASSFGASSSYEQYF. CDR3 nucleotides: TGTGCCAGCAGTTTTGGGGCATCCAGCTCCTACGAGCAGTACTTC. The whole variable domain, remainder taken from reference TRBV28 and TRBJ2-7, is DVKVTQSSRYLVKRTGEKVFLECVQDMDHENMFWYRQDPGLGLRLIYFSYDVKMKEKGDIPEGYSVSREKKERFSLILESASTNQTSMYLCASSFGASSSYEQYFGPGTRLTVT.

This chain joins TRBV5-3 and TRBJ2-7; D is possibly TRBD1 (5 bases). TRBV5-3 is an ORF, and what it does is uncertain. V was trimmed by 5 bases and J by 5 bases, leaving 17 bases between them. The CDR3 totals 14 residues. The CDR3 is CARRLGRDVDEQYF. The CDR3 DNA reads TGTGCCAGAAGACTGGGCAGGGATGTCGACGAGCAGTACTTC.

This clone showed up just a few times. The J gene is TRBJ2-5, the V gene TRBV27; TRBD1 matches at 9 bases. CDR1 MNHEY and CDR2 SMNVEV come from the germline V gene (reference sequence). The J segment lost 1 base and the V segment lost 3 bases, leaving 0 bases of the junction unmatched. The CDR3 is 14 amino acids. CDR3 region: CASSLTGGQETQYF. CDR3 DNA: TGTGCCAGCAGTTTGACAGGGGGCCAAGAGACCCAGTACTTC.

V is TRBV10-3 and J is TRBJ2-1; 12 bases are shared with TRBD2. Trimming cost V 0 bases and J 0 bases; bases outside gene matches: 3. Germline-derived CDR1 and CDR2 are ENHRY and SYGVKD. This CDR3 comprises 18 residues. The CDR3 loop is CAISESLAGGSSYNEQFF. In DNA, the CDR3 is TGTGCCATCAGTGAGTCTCTAGCGGGAGGGTCCTCCTACAATGAGCAGTTCTTC.

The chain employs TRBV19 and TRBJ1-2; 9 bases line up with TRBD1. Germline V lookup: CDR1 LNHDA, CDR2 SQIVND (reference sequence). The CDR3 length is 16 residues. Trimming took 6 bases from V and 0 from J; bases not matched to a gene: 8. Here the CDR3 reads CASRRIGQGTNYGYTF. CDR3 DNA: TGTGCCAGTAGACGTATCGGACAGGGGACTAACTATGGCTACACCTTC.

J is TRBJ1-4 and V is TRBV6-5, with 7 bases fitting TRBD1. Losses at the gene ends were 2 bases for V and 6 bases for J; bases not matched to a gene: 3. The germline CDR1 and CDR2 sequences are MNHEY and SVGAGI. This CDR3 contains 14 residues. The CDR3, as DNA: TGTGCCAGCAGTTACCGCGACAGGGATGAAAAACTGTTTTTT. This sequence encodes CASSYRDRDEKLFF.

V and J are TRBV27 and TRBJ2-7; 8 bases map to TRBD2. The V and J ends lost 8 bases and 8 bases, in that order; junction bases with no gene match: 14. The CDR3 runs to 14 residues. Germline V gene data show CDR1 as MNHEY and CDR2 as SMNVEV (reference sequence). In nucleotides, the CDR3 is TGTGCCAGCCGAAAGCCGGGACTAGATCCGAAGCAGTACTTC. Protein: CASRKPGLDPKQYF.

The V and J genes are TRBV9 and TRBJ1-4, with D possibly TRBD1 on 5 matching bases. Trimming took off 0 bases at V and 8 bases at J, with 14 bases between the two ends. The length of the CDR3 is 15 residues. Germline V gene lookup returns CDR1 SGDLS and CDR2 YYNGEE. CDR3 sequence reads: CASSVGRGNDEKLFF. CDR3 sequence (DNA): TGTGCCAGCAGCGTAGGTAGGGGAAACGACGAAAAACTGTTTTTT.

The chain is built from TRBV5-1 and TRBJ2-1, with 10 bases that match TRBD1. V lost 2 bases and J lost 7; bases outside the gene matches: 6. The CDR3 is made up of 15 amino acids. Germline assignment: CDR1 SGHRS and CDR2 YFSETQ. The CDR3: CASSFPGTGANEQFF. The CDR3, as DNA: TGCGCCAGCAGCTTTCCCGGGACAGGGGCGAATGAGCAGTTCTTC.

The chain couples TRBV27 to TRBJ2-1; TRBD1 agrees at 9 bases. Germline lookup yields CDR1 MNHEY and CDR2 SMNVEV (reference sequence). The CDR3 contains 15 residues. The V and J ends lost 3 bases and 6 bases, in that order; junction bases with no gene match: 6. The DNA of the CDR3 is TGTGCCAGCAGTTTGGACAGGGGATTCGGCAATGAGCAGTTCTTC. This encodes CASSLDRGFGNEQFF.

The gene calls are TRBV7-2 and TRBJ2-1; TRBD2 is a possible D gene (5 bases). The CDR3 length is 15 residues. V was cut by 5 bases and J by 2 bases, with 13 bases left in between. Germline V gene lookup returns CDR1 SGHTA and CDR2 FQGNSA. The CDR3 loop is CASSPPGFTYNEQFF. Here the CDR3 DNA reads TGTGCCAGCAGCCCCCCGGGATTTACCTACAATGAGCAGTTCTTC.

CDR3 in DNA: TGTGCCAGCAGCGGCGACGGGACAGGGGGAGTCAACGAGCAGTACTTC. This translates into CASSGDGTGGVNEQYF. V usage is TRBV9 and J usage is TRBJ2-7, with 11 nucleotides matching TRBD1. The CDR3 has 16 amino acids. The J segment lost 5 bases and the V segment lost 3 bases, leaving 10 bases of the junction unmatched. Germline V lookup: CDR1 SGDLS, CDR2 YYNGEE.

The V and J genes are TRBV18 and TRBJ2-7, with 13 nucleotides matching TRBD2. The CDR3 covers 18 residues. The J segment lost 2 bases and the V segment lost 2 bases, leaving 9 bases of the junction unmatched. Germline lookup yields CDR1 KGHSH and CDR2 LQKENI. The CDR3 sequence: CASSPSRTSGSFPYEQYF. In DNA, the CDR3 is TGTGCCAGCTCACCAAGTAGGACTAGCGGGAGTTTCCCCTACGAGCAGTACTTC.

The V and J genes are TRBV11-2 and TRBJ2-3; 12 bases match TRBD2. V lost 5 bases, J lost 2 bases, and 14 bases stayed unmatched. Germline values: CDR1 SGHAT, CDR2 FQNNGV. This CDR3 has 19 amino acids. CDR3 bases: TGTGCCAGCAGCCCACTGGGGCTAGCGGGAGGGTCCCTCACAGATACGCAGTATTTT. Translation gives CASSPLGLAGGSLTDTQYF. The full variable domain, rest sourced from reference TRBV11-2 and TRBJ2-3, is EAGVAQSPRYKIIEKRQSVAFWCNPISGHATLYWYQQILGQGPKLLIQFQNNGVVDDSQLPKDRFSAERLKGVDSTLKIQPAKLEDSAVYLCASSPLGLAGGSLTDTQYFGPGTRLTVL.